A selection of T cell receptor beta chains follows, all from one sample in a study of blood T cell repertoires in COVID-19. Some clones are missing from TCRdb's copy, which holds only in-frame ones; the method was immunoSEQ multiplex PCR. The table has fewer than 35,000 clones, around 90% seen once. The sequencing sample was made of peripheral blood. The receptors originated from a human donor with active COVID-19. The donor label of this sample is uncertain. CDR3s include the opening cysteine and the closing phenylalanine or tryptophan.

J gene	V gene	CDR3 protein
TRBJ2-1	TRBV13	CASSLGSSNEQFF
TRBJ1-3	TRBV7-6	CASSLQGPSGNTIYF
TRBJ1-5	TRBV28	CASRPAGVGNQPQHF
TRBJ1-4	TRBV18	CASSVEFNEKLFF
TRBJ2-7	TRBV28	CASSLRTEGYEQYF
TRBJ2-7	TRBV7-2	CASSAGLAGSYEQYF
TRBJ2-1	TRBV7-2	CASSTPGLADTEQFF
TRBJ2-5	TRBV9	CASSPRQRQGAGETQYF
TRBJ2-3	TRBV30	CAWSVQRGAGGTQYF
TRBJ2-7	TRBV18	CASSPGLGDTQRQYF
TRBJ2-1	TRBV19	CASSTPRQGADVLRGNEQFF
TRBJ2-3	TRBV13	CASGQTTGYGTDTQYF
TRBJ2-3	TRBV18	CASSHQGQGITDTQYF
TRBJ2-3	TRBV27	CASSPRDGGTDTQYF
TRBJ2-2	TRBV5-4	CASSLVIRNGYTGELFF
TRBJ2-2	TRBV4-3	CASTARAGGLTGELFF
TRBJ2-1	TRBV29-1	CSVRDRGHEQFF
TRBJ1-2	TRBV5-4	CASSLGQGWTNYGYTF
TRBJ2-1	TRBV7-9	CASSLAAGHGYNEQFF
TRBJ2-1	TRBV6-5	CASSSGTFYNEQFF
TRBJ2-7	TRBV3-1/TRBV3-2	CASSLRQGGEQYF
TRBJ2-2	TRBV19	CAGPRGKGTGELFF
TRBJ2-1	TRBV3-1/TRBV3-2	CASSHYETSGGAWYNEQFF
TRBJ2-3	TRBV19	CASSIKGQGADTQYF
TRBJ2-7	TRBV3-1/TRBV3-2	CASSQGQGIKQYF